This entry lists 11 T cell receptor beta chains sequenced from one sample in a study of blood T cell repertoires in COVID-19. The repertoire was sequenced with immunoSEQ multiplex PCR; TCRdb's copy has only in-frame clones and lacks some. The sample lists approximately 250,000 clones, under 95% occurring once. The sample was PBMCs or T cells enriched from blood (not recorded which). The receptor set was obtained from a man aged 35 to 55 who had been exposed to COVID-19.

The chain is built from TRBV19 and TRBJ2-1; 9 bases are shared with TRBD2. With V trimmed by 6 bases and J by 0 bases, 9 bases remained unmatched. CDR3 length: 17 amino acids. Germline values: CDR1 LNHDA, CDR2 SQIVND (reference sequence). CDR3 sequence (DNA): TGTGCCAGTAGCGAAAGCGGGAGGTCTAGCTCCTACAATGAGCAGTTCTTC. It codes for CASSESGRSSSYNEQFF. Combining the CDR3 with reference TRBV19 and TRBJ2-1 gives the whole variable domain DGGITQSPKYLFRKEGQNVTLSCEQNLNHDAMYWYRQDPGQGLRLIYYSQIVNDFQKGDIAEGYSVSREKKESFPLTVTSAQKNPTAFYLCASSESGRSSSYNEQFFGPGTRLTVL.

V is TRBV10-2 and J is TRBJ1-6; D gene uncertain. The CDR3 runs 16 residues. Per germline, CDR1 WSHSY and CDR2 SAAADI. Trimming removed 2 bases from V and 7 bases from J, with 15 bases in between. CDR3 sequence reads: CASSETKTAGNSPLHF. The CDR3 DNA sequence: TGCGCCAGCAGTGAGACTAAGACTGCGGGAAATTCACCCCTCCACTTT.

The CDR3 bases are TGTGCCAGCAGCGGATGGGACAAAAACTATGGCTACACCTTC. Translating gives CASSGWDKNYGYTF. V gene TRBV7-2 combines with J gene TRBJ1-2; D perhaps matches TRBD1 (6 bases). Germline CDR1 is SGHTA and CDR2 is FQGNSA. The CDR3 runs to 14 residues. V lost 5 bases and J lost 2, with 12 bases in between.

This clone was observed once. V is TRBV19 and J is TRBJ1-2, with TRBD1 matching 7 bases. The CDR3 sequence is 15 residues long. Germline V CDR1 and CDR2: LNHDA, SQIVND (reference sequence). Trimming at V came to 3 bases and at J to 8 bases, leaving 12 bases not matched to a gene. As DNA, the CDR3 is TGTGCCAGTAGTATTTGGGATCGGACAGGACGAGGCTACACCTTC. Translation gives CASSIWDRTGRGYTF.

The chain carries TRBV11-1 and TRBJ1-1, with 7 bases matching TRBD1. CDR3 length: 14 amino acids. With 5 bases clipped from V and 3 bases from J, the junction kept 6 bases outside the gene matches. CDR1 SGHAT and CDR2 FQDESV come from the germline V gene (reference sequence). This chain's CDR3 is CASSVGQLDTEAFF. CDR3 DNA: TGTGCCAGCAGCGTGGGACAGCTCGACACTGAAGCTTTCTTT.

V gene TRBV24-1 combines with J gene TRBJ2-3, with TRBD1 as a possible D gene (6 bases). V dropped 3 bases and J dropped 10 bases, with 22 bases sitting between them. The CDR3 runs to 16 residues. From germline, CDR1 is KGHDR and CDR2 SFDVKD. The DNA for the CDR3 is TGTGCCACCAGTGATCACAGGGATCTCACAGATATGCCGCAGTATTTT. This gives the protein CATSDHRDLTDMPQYF.

The sample holds one count of this clone. The gene calls are TRBV6-5 and TRBJ2-7; TRBD1 agrees at 8 bases. Germline CDR1 MNHEY, CDR2 SVGAGI. The V segment lost 5 bases and the J segment 9 bases; nucleotides outside the gene matches: 12. The CDR3 runs to 14 residues. CDR3 region: CASSKGQVDSGQYF. The CDR3 region has the DNA TGTGCCAGCAGTAAGGGACAGGTCGATTCCGGGCAGTACTTC.

This clone was picked up many times. V is TRBV28 and J is TRBJ2-3; 7 nucleotides agree with TRBD1. The CDR3 loop spans 16 amino acids. V lost 5 bases, J lost 3 bases, and 11 bases stayed unmatched. Germline values: CDR1 MDHEN, CDR2 SYDVKM. CDR3 coding DNA: TGTGCCAGCAGTGAGACAGGGAGTGATCCGACAGATACGCAGTATTTT. Its translation: CASSETGSDPTDTQYF.

The chain is built from TRBV4-1 and TRBJ2-7; 11 positions match TRBD2. The CDR3 spans 15 residues. J gave up 2 bases and V 2 bases, and 2 bases lay outside the gene matches. Germline CDR1 and CDR2: MGHRA and YSYEKL. The CDR3 region is CASSQLAGGPYEQYF. CDR3 coding DNA: TGCGCCAGCAGCCAATTAGCGGGAGGGCCCTACGAGCAGTACTTC.

Concerning this clone itself: Additional DNA sequences in this sample encode the identical CDR3. V is TRBV3-1 (or the pseudogene TRBV3-2) and J is TRBJ2-6; no clear D gene. Trimming removed 0 bases from V and 0 bases from J, with 3 bases in between. Germline CDR1 is LGHDT and CDR2 is YNNKEL (reference sequence). The CDR3 runs to 15 residues. CDR3 amino acids: CASSQDSSGANVLTF. The DNA of the CDR3 is TGTGCCAGCAGCCAAGACAGCTCTGGGGCCAACGTCCTGACTTTC.

This clone was observed a single time. The gene calls are TRBV28 and TRBJ1-1; perhaps TRBD1 as D (6 bases). Trimming pared 2 bases from V and 4 bases from J, leaving 14 bases between. This CDR3 comprises 15 residues. Germline V lookup: CDR1 MDHEN, CDR2 SYDVKM. The CDR3 sequence is CASSLTIDRPTEAFF. CDR3 bases: TGTGCCAGCAGTTTAACCATCGACAGGCCCACTGAAGCTTTCTTT.